The entry below gives a single T cell receptor beta chain sequence along with its context. Its antigen is currently unknown. Measured with immunoSEQ multiplex PCR; TCRdb has only the in-frame clones, and not every one. The data contain some 58,000 clones, 90% to 95% of them seen just once; the ten biggest clones take up around 8%. The data belong to a study of PD-1 blockade in classical Hodgkin lymphoma. The wider study: Each patient was given nivolumab 3 mg/kg through a vein every 2 weeks.

Study-wide results and caveats: No one has yet defined what causes the repertoire differences, which may be disease activity or prior therapy.

The CDR3 runs to 17 residues. From germline, CDR1 is MDHEN and CDR2 SYDVKM. Trimming took 6 bases from V and 5 from J; bases not matched to a gene: 14. Specified time point: cycle 4 day 1 (C4D1), after 6 weeks of nivolumab. All patients experienced relapse after autologous stem cell transplantation, and brentuximab vedotin exposure was variable. This TCR came from a human donor with classical Hodgkin lymphoma. Material: peripheral blood mononuclear cells (PBMCs), obtained before the fourth cycle of nivolumab. The chain uses TRBV28 and TRBJ2-2; 8 bases are a match to TRBD2. The CDR3 sequence: CASSLITTGTSTGELFF. The CDR3 DNA reads as TGTGCCAGCAGCCTCATCACAACCGGGACTAGTACCGGGGAGCTGTTTTTT.